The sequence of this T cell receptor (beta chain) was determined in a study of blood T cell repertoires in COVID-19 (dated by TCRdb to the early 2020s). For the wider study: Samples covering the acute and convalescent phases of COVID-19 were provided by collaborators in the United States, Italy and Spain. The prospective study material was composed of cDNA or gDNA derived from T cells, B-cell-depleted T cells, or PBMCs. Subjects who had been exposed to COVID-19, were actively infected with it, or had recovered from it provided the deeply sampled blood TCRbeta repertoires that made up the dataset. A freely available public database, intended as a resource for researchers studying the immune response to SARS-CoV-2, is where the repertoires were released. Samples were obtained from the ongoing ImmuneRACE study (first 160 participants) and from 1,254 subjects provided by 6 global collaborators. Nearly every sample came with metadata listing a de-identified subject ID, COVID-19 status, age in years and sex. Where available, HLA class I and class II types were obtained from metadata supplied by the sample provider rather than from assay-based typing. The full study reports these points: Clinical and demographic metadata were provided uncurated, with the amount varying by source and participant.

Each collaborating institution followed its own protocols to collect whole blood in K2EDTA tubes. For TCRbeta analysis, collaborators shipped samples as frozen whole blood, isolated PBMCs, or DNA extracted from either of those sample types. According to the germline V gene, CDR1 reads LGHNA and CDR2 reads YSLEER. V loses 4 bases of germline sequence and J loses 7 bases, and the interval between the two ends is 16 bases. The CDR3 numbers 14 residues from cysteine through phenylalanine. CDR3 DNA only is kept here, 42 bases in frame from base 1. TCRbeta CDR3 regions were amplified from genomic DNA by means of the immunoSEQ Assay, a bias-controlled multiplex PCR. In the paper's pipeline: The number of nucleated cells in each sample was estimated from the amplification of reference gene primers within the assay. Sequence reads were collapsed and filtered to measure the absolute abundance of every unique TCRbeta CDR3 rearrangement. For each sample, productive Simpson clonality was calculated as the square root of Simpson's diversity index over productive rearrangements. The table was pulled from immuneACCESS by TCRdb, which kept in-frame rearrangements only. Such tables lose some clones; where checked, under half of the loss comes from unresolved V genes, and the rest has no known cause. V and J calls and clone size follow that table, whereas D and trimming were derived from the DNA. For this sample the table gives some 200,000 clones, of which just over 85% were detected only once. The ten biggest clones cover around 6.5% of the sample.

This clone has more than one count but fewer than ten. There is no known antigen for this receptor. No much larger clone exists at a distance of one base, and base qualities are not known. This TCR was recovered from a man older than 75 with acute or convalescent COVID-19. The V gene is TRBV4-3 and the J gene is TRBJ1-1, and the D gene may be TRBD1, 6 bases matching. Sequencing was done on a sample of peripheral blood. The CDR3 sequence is CASSPTGLFGEAFF. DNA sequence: TGCGCCAGCAGCCCGACAGGTCTTTTTGGTGAAGCTTTCTTT.